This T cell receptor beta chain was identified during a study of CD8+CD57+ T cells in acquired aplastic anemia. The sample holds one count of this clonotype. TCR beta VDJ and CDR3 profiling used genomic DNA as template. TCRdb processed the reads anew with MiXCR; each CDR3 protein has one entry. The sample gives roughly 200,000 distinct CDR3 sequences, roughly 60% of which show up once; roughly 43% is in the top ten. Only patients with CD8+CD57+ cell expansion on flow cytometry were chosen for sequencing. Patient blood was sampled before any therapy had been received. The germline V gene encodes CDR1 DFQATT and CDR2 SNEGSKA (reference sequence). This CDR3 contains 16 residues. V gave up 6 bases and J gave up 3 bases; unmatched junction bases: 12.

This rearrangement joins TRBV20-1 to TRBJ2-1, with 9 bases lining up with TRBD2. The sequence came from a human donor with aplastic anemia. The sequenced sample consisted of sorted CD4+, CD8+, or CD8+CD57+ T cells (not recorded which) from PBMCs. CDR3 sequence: CSASPLASGDYNEQFF. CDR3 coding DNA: TGCAGTGCCAGCCCCCTAGCTAGCGGGGACTACAATGAGCAGTTCTTC.